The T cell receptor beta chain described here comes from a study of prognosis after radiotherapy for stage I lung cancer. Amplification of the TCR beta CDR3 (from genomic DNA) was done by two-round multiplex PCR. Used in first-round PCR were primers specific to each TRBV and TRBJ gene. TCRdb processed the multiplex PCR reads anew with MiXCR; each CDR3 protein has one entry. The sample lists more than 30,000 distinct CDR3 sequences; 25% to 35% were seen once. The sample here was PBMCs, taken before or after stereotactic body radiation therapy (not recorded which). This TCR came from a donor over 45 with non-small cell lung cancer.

This CDR3 is CSAYPNSGVTDTQYF. CDR3 coding DNA: TGCAGTGCGTATCCTAATAGCGGGGTCACAGATACGCAGTATTTT. The chain recombines TRBV20-1 with TRBJ2-3; the match to TRBD2 covers 8 bases. CDR3 size: 15 residues. The germline CDR1 and CDR2 sequences are DFQATT and SNEGSKA (reference sequence). J was trimmed by 2 bases and V by 6 bases; bases with no gene match: 10.